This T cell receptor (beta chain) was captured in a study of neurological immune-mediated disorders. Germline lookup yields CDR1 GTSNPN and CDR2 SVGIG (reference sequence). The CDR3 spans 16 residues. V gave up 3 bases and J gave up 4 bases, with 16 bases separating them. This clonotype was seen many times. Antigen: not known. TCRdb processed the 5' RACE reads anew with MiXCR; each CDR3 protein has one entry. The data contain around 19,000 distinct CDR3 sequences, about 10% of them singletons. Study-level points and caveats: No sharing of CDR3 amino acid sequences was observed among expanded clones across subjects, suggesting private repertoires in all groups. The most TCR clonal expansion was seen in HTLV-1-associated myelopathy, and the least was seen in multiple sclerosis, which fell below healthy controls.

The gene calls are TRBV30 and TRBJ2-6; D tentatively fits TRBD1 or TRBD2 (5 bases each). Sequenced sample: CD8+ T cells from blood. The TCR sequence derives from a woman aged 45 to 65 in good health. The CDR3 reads CAWSTWWDVGANVLTF. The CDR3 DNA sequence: TGTGCCTGGAGCACCTGGTGGGACGTGGGGGCCAACGTCCTGACTTTC. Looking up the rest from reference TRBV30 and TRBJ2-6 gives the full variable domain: SQTIHQWPATLVQPVGSPLSLECTVEGTSNPNLYWYRQAAGRGLQLLFYSVGIGQISSEVPQNLSASRPQDRQFILSSKKLLLSDSGFYLCAWSTWWDVGANVLTFGAGSRLTVL.